This TCR beta chain was sequenced for a study of T cell responses to AZD1222 COVID-19 vaccine. Points from the study as a whole: CD4 TCRs linked to vaccination spanned spike, dominating at 160-218 and 743-854. Clonal diversity was possibly underestimated, and the donors were mostly white British, with more females.

About this clone itself: The target antigen is unknown.

Data came from immunoSEQ multiplex PCR; TCRdb stores just in-frame clones and leaves some out. Altogether 150,000 to 200,000 clones are present, 70% to 90% being singletons, with the ten largest covering roughly 6.5%. Material: peripheral blood, obtained on day 0 of AZD1222 vaccination. This receptor was taken from an adult in good health.

The CDR3 loop reads CASSPQRSTDTQYF. The CDR3 DNA sequence: TGTGCCAGCTCACCGCAGAGGAGCACAGATACGCAGTATTTT. This chain uses TRBV18 with TRBJ2-3; no clear D gene. The germline V gene has CDR1 KGHSH and CDR2 LQKENI. The CDR3 spans 14 residues. Trimming left V 3 bases short and J 0 bases short, with 7 bases between.